Sequencing of this TCR beta chain was carried out in a study of regulatory T cells in long-lasting Graves disease. HTBI primers from iRepertoire and Arm-PCR of CDR3 regions yielded the TCR beta libraries. TCRdb called the multiplex PCR reads again in MiXCR, with one record for every CDR3 protein. The sample has 400,000 to 500,000 distinct CDR3 sequences; about a sixth are singletons. The CDR3 covers 18 residues. Germline values: CDR1 SGHDN, CDR2 FVKESK. Trimming shortened V by 3 bases and J by 3 bases, and 20 bases separated the two germline ends. Time point specified: newly diagnosed GD, antithyroid drugs for less than 3 months. RNA isolated from PBMCs was used to make the TCR library. These data were also filed under a second study, of T cells in Graves' hyperthyroidism and ophthalmopathy.

The sequencing here drew on peripheral blood mononuclear cells (PBMCs), taken at new diagnosis, from a patient treated with antithyroid drugs. This chain connects TRBV14 to TRBJ2-2, with a weak D call TRBD1 (5 bases). This receptor was obtained from a woman in her twenties or thirties with Graves disease. The CDR3 protein is CASSHQPRQYQYTGELFF. DNA of the CDR3: TGTGCCAGCAGCCACCAACCCCGACAGTACCAATACACCGGGGAGCTGTTTTTT.